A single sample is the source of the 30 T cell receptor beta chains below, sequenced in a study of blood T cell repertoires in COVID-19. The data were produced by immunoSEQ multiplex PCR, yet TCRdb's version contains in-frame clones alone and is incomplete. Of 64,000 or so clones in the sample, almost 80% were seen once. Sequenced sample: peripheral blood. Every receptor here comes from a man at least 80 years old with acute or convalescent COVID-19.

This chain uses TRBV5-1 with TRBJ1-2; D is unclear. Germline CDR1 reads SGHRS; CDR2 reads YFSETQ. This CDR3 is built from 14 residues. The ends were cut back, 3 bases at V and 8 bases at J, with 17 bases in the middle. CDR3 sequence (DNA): TGCGCCAGCAGCTCCTATGGTGAGGCGTGGGGCTACACCTTC. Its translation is CASSSYGEAWGYTF.

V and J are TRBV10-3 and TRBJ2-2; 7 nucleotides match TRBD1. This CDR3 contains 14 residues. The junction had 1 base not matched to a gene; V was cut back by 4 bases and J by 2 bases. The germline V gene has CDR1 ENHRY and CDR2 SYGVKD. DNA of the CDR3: TGTGCCATCAGTGGGGACAGAAACACCGGGGAGCTGTTTTTT. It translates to CAISGDRNTGELFF.

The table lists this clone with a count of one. The CDR3 loop is CASSENGQGAYEQFF. For the CDR3, the DNA is TGTGCCAGCAGTGAAAATGGACAGGGGGCCTATGAGCAGTTCTTC. V gene TRBV2 combines with J gene TRBJ2-1, with TRBD1 matching over 11 bases. The CDR3 runs to 15 residues. Germline V gene data show CDR1 as SNHLY and CDR2 as FYNNEI. V gave up 2 bases and J gave up 8 bases; unmatched junction bases: 5. Full variable domain (remainder filled in from reference TRBV2 and TRBJ2-1): EPEVTQTPSHQVTQMGQEVILRCVPISNHLYFYWYRQILGQKVEFLVSFYNNEISEKSEIFDDQFSVERPDGSNFTLKIRSTKLEDSAMYFCASSENGQGAYEQFFGPGTRLTVL.

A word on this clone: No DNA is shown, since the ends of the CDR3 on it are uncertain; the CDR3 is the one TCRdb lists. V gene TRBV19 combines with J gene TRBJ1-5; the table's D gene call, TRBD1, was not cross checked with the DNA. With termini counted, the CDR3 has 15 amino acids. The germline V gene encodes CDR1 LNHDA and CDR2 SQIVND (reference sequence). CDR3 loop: CASTSAQGSNQPQHF.

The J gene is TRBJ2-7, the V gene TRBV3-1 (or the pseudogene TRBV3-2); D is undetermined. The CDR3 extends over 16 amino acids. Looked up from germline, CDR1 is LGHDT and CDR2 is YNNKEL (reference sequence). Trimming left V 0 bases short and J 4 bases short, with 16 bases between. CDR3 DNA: TGTGCCAGCAGCCAAGACGTCACTACTTTGTCTTACGAGCAGTACTTC. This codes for CASSQDVTTLSYEQYF.

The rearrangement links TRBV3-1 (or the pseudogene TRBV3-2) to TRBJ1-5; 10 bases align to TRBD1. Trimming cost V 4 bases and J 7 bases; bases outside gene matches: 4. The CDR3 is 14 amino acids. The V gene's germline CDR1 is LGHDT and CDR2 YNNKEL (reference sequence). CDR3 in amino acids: CASSLGTGAQPQHF. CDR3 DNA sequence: TGTGCCAGCAGCCTTGGGACAGGGGCCCAGCCCCAGCATTTT.

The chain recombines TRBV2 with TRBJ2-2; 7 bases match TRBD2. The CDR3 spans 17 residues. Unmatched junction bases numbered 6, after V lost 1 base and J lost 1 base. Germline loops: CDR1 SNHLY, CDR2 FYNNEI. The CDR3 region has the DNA TGTGCCAGCAGTGAAGGGAGAACTAGCGAGAACACCGGGGAGCTGTTTTTT. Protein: CASSEGRTSENTGELFF.

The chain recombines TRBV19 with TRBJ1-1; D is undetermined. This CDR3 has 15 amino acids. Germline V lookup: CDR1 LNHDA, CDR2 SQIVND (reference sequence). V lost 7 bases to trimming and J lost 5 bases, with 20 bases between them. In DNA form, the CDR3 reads TGTGCCAGTATGAGGTTGGCAGCCTTCGGAACTGAAGCTTTCTTT. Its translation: CASMRLAAFGTEAFF. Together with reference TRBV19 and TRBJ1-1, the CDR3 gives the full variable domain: DGGITQSPKYLFRKEGQNVTLSCEQNLNHDAMYWYRQDPGQGLRLIYYSQIVNDFQKGDIAEGYSVSREKKESFPLTVTSAQKNPTAFYLCASMRLAAFGTEAFFGQGTRLTVV.

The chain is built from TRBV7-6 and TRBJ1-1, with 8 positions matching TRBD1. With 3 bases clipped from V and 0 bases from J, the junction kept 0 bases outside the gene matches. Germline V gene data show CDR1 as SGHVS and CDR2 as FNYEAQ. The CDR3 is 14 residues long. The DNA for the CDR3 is TGTGCCAGCAGCTTGACAGGGGTGAACACTGAAGCTTTCTTT. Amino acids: CASSLTGVNTEAFF.

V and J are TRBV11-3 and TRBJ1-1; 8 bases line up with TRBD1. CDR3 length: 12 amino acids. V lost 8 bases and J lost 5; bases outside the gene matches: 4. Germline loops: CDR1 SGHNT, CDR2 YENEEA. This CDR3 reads CASSTGGTEAFF. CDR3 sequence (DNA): TGTGCCAGCTCTACAGGGGGAACTGAAGCTTTCTTT.

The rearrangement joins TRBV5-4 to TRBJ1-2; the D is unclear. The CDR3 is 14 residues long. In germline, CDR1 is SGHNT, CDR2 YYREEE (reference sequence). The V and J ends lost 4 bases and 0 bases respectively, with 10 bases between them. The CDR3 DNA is TGTGCCAGCAGCCCCCGATTAGCTAACTATGGCTACACCTTC. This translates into CASSPRLANYGYTF.

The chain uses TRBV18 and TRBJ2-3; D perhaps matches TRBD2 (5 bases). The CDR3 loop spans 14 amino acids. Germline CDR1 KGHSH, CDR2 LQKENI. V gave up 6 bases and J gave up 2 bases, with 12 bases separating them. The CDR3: CASSVLGYTDTQYF. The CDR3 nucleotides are TGTGCCAGCTCCGTACTAGGGTACACAGATACGCAGTATTTT.

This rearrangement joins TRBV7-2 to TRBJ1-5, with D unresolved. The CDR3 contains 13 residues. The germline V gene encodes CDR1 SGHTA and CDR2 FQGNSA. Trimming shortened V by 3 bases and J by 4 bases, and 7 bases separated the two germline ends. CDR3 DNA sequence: TGTGCCAGCAGCTTCCGCACAAATCAGCCCCAGCATTTT. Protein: CASSFRTNQPQHF.

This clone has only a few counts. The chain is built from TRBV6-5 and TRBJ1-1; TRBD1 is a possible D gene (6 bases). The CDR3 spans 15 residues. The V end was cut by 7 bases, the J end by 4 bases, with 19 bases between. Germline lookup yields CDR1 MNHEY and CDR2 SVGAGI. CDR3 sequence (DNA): TGTGCCAGCACCCCAACAGGGTCTGAGAGCACTGAAGCTTTCTTT. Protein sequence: CASTPTGSESTEAFF.

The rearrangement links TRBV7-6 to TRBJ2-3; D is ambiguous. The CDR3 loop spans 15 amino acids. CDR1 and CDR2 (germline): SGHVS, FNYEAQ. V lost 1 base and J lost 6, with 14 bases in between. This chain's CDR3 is CASSLGATLSDTQYF. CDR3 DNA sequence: TGTGCCAGCAGCTTAGGGGCTACCTTGAGCGATACGCAGTATTTT.

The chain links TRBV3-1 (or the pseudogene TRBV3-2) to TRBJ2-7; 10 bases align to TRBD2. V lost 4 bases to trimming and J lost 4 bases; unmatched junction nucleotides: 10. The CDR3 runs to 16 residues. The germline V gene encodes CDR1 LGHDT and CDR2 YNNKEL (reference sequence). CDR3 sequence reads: CASSPSSSGGKYEQYF. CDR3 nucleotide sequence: TGTGCCAGCAGCCCATCCTCTAGCGGGGGAAAGTACGAGCAGTACTTC.

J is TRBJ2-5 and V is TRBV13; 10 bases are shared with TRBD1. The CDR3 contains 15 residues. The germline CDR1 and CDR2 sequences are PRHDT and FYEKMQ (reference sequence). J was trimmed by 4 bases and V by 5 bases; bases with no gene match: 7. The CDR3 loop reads CASSPSGQGSETQYF. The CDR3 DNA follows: TGTGCCAGCAGCCCCTCGGGACAGGGGTCAGAGACCCAGTACTTC.

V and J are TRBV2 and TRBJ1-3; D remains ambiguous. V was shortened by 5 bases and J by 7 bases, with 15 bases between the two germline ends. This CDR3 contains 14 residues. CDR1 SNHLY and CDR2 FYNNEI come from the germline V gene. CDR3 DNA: TGTGCCAGCAGTTTGACGGAGATTGGGAACACCATATATTTT. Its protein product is CASSLTEIGNTIYF.

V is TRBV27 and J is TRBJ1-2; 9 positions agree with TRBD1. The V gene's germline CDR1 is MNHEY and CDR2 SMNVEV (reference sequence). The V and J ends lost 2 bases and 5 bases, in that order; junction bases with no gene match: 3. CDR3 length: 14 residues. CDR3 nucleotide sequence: TGTGCCAGCAGTTTAGGGACAGGGAAATATGGCTACACCTTC. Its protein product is CASSLGTGKYGYTF.

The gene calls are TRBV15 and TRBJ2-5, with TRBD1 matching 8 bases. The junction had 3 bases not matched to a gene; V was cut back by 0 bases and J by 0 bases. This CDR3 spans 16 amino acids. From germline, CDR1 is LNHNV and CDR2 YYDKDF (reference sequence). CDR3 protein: CATSRDWTGHQETQYF. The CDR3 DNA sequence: TGTGCCACCAGCAGAGATTGGACAGGGCACCAAGAGACCCAGTACTTC. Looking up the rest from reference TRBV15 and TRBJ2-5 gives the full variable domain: DAMVIQNPRYQVTQFGKPVTLSCSQTLNHNVMYWYQQKSSQAPKLLFHYYDKDFNNEADTPDNFQSRRPNTSFCFLDIRSPGLGDTAMYLCATSRDWTGHQETQYFGPGTRLLVL.

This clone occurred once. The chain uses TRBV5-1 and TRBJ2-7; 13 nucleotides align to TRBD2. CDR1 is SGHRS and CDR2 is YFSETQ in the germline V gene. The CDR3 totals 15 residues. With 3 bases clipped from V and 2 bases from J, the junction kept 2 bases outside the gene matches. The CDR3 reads CASSSTSGGAYEQYF. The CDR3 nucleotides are TGCGCCAGCAGCTCAACTAGCGGGGGGGCCTACGAGCAGTACTTC.

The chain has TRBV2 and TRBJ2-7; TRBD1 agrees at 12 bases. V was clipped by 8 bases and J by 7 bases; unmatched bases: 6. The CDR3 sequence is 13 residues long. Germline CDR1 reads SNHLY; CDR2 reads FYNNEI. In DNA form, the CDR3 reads TGTGCCAGCTCCGGGACAGGGGGCCGGGAGCAGTACTTC. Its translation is CASSGTGGREQYF.

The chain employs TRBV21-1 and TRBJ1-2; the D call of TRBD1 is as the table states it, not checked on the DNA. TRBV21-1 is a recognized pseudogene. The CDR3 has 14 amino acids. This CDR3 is CASSKVAGNDGYTF. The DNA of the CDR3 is TGTGCCAGCAGCAAAGTCGCAGGGAATGATGGCTACACCTTC.

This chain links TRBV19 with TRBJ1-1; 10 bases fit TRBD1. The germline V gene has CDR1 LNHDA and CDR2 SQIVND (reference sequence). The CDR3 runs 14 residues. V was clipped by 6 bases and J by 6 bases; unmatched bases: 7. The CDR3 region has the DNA TGTGCCAGTAGCGGACAGGGGGATGGAGCTGAAGCTTTCTTT. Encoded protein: CASSGQGDGAEAFF.

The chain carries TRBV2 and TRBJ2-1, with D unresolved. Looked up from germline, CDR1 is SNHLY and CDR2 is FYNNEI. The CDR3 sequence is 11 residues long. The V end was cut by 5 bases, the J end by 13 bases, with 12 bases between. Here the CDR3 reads CASSPSRVQFF. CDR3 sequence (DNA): TGTGCCAGCAGTCCATCCCGGGTACAGTTCTTC.

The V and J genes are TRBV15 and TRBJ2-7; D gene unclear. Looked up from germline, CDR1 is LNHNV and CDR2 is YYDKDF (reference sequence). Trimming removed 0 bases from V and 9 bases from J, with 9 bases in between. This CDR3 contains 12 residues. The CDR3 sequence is CATSRDRIWQYF. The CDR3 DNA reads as TGTGCCACCAGCAGAGACAGAATTTGGCAGTACTTC.

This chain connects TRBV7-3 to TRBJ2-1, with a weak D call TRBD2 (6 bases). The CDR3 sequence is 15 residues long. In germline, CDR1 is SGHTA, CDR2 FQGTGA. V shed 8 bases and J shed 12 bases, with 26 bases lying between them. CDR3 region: CASSLSGTAVLGQFF. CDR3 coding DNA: TGTGCCAGCTCCCTCTCCGGGACTGCTGTGCTAGGGCAGTTCTTC.

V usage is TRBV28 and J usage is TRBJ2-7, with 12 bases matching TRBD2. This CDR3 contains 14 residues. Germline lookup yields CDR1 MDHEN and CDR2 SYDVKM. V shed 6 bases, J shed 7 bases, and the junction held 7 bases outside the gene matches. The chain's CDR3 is CASSFGLAGREQYF. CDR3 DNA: TGTGCCAGCAGCTTTGGACTAGCGGGAAGGGAGCAGTACTTC.

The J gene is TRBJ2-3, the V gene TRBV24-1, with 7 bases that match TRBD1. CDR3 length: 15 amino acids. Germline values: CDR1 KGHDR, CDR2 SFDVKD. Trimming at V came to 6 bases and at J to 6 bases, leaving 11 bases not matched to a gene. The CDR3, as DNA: TGTGCCACCAGTCCGGGACAGCGAACTGGGGATACGCAGTATTTT. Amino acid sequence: CATSPGQRTGDTQYF.

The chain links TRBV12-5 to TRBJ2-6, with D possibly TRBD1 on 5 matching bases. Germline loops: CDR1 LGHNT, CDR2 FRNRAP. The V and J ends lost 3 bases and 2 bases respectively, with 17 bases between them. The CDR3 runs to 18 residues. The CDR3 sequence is CASGFLLRQQPGANVLTF. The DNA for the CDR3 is TGTGCTAGTGGTTTCCTACTTAGACAGCAACCTGGGGCCAACGTCCTGACTTTC.